This T cell receptor (beta chain) comes out of a study of shared clonotypes between healthy human individuals. The repertoire was sequenced with immunoSEQ multiplex PCR; TCRdb's copy has only in-frame clones and lacks some. The data show approximately 1,500,000 clones, 96% seen once. With regard to this clone: Other nucleotide sequences from this sample produce the same CDR3.

The clonotype originates from a man aged 30 to 39 in good health. Source material: naive CD4+ T cells sorted from blood. The sample's subset: CD45RA+ positively selected.

CDR3 loop: CASSRTENTEAFF. The CDR3 nucleotides are TGTGCCAGCTCAAGGACAGAGAACACTGAAGCTTTCTTT. The chain links TRBV18 to TRBJ1-1, with D perhaps matching TRBD1 (6 bases). Trimming pared 5 bases from V and 1 base from J, leaving 8 bases between. This CDR3 comprises 13 residues. Germline V gene lookup returns CDR1 KGHSH and CDR2 LQKENI.